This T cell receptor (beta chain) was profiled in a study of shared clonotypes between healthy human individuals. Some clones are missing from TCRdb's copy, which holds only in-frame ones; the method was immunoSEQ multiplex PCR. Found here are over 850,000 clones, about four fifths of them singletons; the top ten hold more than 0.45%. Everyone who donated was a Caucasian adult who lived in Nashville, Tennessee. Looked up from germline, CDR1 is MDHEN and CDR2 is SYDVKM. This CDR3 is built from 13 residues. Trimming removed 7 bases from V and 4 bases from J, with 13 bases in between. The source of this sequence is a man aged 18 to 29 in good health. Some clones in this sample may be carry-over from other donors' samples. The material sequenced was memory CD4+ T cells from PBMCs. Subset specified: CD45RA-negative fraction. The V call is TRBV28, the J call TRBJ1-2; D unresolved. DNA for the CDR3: TGTGCCAGCATACTCGCGGGAAGCTATGGCTACACCTTC. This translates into CASILAGSYGYTF.